One and the same sample provided the 30 T cell receptor beta chains below, sequenced in a study of cytomegalovirus exposure and HLA in healthy donors. PCR employed 60 Vbeta and 13 Jbeta primers. Clones were read by immunoSEQ multiplex PCR, and TCRdb kept only the in-frame ones, dropping some. Of 190,000 or so clones listed, 80% are singletons. The sequencing sample was made of PBMCs. All receptors come from a boy aged 5-17 years in good health and CMV-seronegative.

The chain employs TRBV6-6 and TRBJ1-4; 9 bases line up with TRBD1. The V and J ends lost 7 bases and 4 bases, in that order; junction bases with no gene match: 4. Germline V gene lookup returns CDR1 MNHNY and CDR2 SVGAGI (reference sequence). The CDR3 is 14 residues long. This CDR3 is CASKDRGYNEKLFF. As DNA, the CDR3 is TGTGCCAGCAAGGACAGGGGATATAATGAAAAACTGTTTTTT.

This clone was seen a handful of times. The chain combines TRBV9 with TRBJ2-1; 7 bases line up with TRBD2. Germline V gene lookup returns CDR1 SGDLS and CDR2 YYNGEE. CDR3 length: 16 amino acids. The trim removed 0 bases at V and 0 bases at J, leaving 3 bases unmatched. CDR3 residues: CASSVEGGSSYNEQFF. The DNA of the CDR3 is TGTGCCAGCAGCGTAGAAGGCGGGAGCTCCTACAATGAGCAGTTCTTC.

This sequence joins TRBV11-2 and TRBJ2-5; 12 bases match TRBD2. The CDR3 has 15 amino acids. The germline CDR1 and CDR2 sequences are SGHAT and FQNNGV. V shed 5 bases and J 5 bases; nucleotides not matched to a gene: 6. For the CDR3, the DNA is TGTGCCAGCAGCCCTCGAGGGACTAGCGGGGAGACCCAGTACTTC. Its protein is CASSPRGTSGETQYF.

This chain joins TRBV30 and TRBJ2-1; 10 bases are shared with TRBD1. Germline assignment: CDR1 GTSNPN and CDR2 SVGIG (reference sequence). The CDR3 is made up of 15 amino acids. With 4 bases clipped from V and 0 bases from J, the junction kept 3 bases outside the gene matches. This chain's CDR3 is CAWTGDRGSYNEQFF. The CDR3 DNA is TGTGCCTGGACTGGGGACAGGGGCTCCTACAATGAGCAGTTCTTC.

The chain recombines TRBV2 with TRBJ2-7; 8 bases are shared with TRBD1. Germline values: CDR1 SNHLY, CDR2 FYNNEI. With V trimmed by 2 bases and J by 0 bases, 6 bases remained unmatched. CDR3 length equals 16 residues. Here the CDR3 DNA reads TGTGCCAGCAGTGAACATCTAGGGACAGGCTCCTACGAGCAGTACTTC. It encodes CASSEHLGTGSYEQYF.

The chain is built from TRBV6-1 and TRBJ2-5, with 7 bases that match TRBD1. The J call may be faulty, since TRBJ2-7 better matches the DNA end. The germline CDR1 and CDR2 sequences are MNHNS and SASEGT. The CDR3 runs 13 residues. The CDR3 DNA follows: TGTGCCAGCAGTGACAGGGGGATCGACGAGCAGTACTTC. Encoded protein: CASSDRGIDEQYF.

This clone turned up a few times. The rearrangement joins TRBV6-5 to TRBJ1-2; 8 bases are a match to TRBD1. The CDR3 extends over 15 amino acids. From germline, CDR1 is MNHEY and CDR2 SVGAGI. Germline trimming cut 5 bases from V and 6 bases from J; bases unmatched to any gene: 11. In DNA, the CDR3 is TGTGCCAGCAGTCCCACCAGGGGGCCTATCGATGGCTACACCTTC. Its protein is CASSPTRGPIDGYTF.

This chain uses TRBV5-5 with TRBJ2-7; D is perhaps TRBD2 (5 bases). V was clipped by 5 bases and J by 0 bases, with 12 bases between them. The germline V gene has CDR1 SGHKS and CDR2 YYEKEE (reference sequence). The CDR3 spans 14 residues. CDR3: CASSIRGISYEQYF. The CDR3 region has the DNA TGTGCCAGCAGTATCCGGGGAATCTCCTACGAGCAGTACTTC.

This rearrangement joins TRBV7-3 to TRBJ2-3; 8 bases map to TRBD2. From germline, CDR1 is SGHTA and CDR2 FQGTGA. The length of the CDR3 is 15 residues. V was clipped by 5 bases and J by 6 bases; unmatched bases: 10. The CDR3 nucleotides read TGTGCCAGCAGCCCCCCGGGAGGGGGGTCCGATACGCAGTATTTT. This codes for CASSPPGGGSDTQYF.

This clone has just one count. The CDR3 is CASSSDSHYEQYF. The CDR3 coding sequence is TGTGCCAGCAGCTCGGACAGCCACTACGAGCAGTACTTC. The rearrangement uses TRBV11-2 and TRBJ2-7, with D perhaps TRBD1 (6 bases). V was shortened by 4 bases and J by 3 bases, with 10 bases between the two germline ends. The CDR3 consists of 13 residues. In germline, CDR1 is SGHAT, CDR2 FQNNGV.

V and J are TRBV6-5 and TRBJ1-2; no firm D call. Trimming took 6 bases from V and 4 from J, leaving 15 bases between them. Germline values: CDR1 MNHEY, CDR2 SVGAGI. The CDR3 runs 14 residues. CDR3 in DNA: TGTGCCAGCAGGCTGCGGGCAGCAAGCTATGGCTACACCTTC. This encodes CASRLRAASYGYTF.

The chain is built from TRBV4-1 and TRBJ2-7, with 8 bases fitting TRBD2. The length of the CDR3 is 15 residues. Germline CDR1 and CDR2: MGHRA and YSYEKL. V shed 1 base and J 2 bases; nucleotides not matched to a gene: 4. In DNA, the CDR3 is TGCGCCAGCAGCCAAGGAGCGGGAGCGACCTACGAGCAGTACTTC. Translation: CASSQGAGATYEQYF.

The V and J genes are TRBV9 and TRBJ2-1, with 9 bases fitting TRBD2. CDR1 is SGDLS, CDR2 YYNGEE, per germline. The CDR3 loop spans 15 amino acids. J was trimmed by 6 bases and V by 6 bases; bases with no gene match: 10. The CDR3 is CASTPQAGGSNEQFF. The CDR3 nucleotides read TGTGCCAGCACCCCCCAAGCGGGAGGATCCAATGAGCAGTTCTTC.

The gene calls are TRBV2 and TRBJ1-5, with D perhaps TRBD1 (5 bases). V lost 2 bases and J lost 9, with 14 bases in between. The CDR3 has 14 amino acids. Germline CDR1 is SNHLY and CDR2 is FYNNEI. CDR3 nucleotides: TGTGCCAGCAGTGAAAATCAGGGATTCATGCCCCAGCATTTT. Its protein is CASSENQGFMPQHF.

The chain employs TRBV30 and TRBJ1-2; the D gene is possibly TRBD1 (5 bases). CDR3 size: 13 residues. Germline CDR1 is GTSNPN and CDR2 is SVGIG (reference sequence). The V and J ends lost 1 base and 6 bases respectively, with 12 bases between them. CDR3 in DNA: TGTGCCTGGAGTGGGGGACTGCGGGATGGCTACACCTTC. It yields the protein CAWSGGLRDGYTF.

The V gene is TRBV6-5, the J gene TRBJ1-1; the D is unclear. V dropped 11 bases and J dropped 8 bases, with 15 bases sitting between them. CDR3 length equals 11 residues. Germline values: CDR1 MNHEY, CDR2 SVGAGI. CDR3 sequence reads: CALSAFMEAFF. The CDR3 DNA reads TGTGCCCTGTCTGCGTTTATGGAAGCTTTCTTT.

As to this clone: Other nucleotide sequences from this sample produce the same CDR3. The chain uses TRBV5-4 and TRBJ2-3, with 11 nucleotides matching TRBD2. The CDR3 is 16 amino acids. Germline-derived CDR1 and CDR2 are SGHNT and YYREEE (reference sequence). V lost 4 bases to trimming and J lost 6 bases; unmatched junction nucleotides: 10. CDR3 DNA: TGTGCCAGCAGCGTCAACTTAGCGGGGGGGACGGATACGCAGTATTTT. Protein product: CASSVNLAGGTDTQYF.

The V gene is TRBV7-9, the J gene TRBJ2-5, with D maybe TRBD2 (6 bases). V lost 5 bases to trimming and J lost 2 bases, with 12 bases between them. The CDR3 covers 14 residues. Germline V gives CDR1 SEHNR, CDR2 FQNEAQ (reference sequence). The CDR3 loop reads CASSGGPGQETQYF. The CDR3 DNA is TGTGCCAGCAGCGGAGGGCCGGGACAAGAGACCCAGTACTTC.

This clone appeared once. CDR3 sequence: CASSQVEGATTGNTIYF. The CDR3, as DNA: TGCGCCAGCAGCCAAGTGGAGGGGGCGACAACTGGAAACACCATATATTTT. The rearrangement joins TRBV4-1 to TRBJ1-3; 7 bases map to TRBD1. Germline CDR1 and CDR2: MGHRA and YSYEKL. V shed 1 base, J shed 2 bases, and the junction held 8 bases outside the gene matches. This CDR3 spans 17 amino acids.

This chain links TRBV19 with TRBJ2-1, with TRBD1 matching over 8 bases. The CDR3 extends over 15 amino acids. Germline CDR1 LNHDA, CDR2 SQIVND (reference sequence). Germline trimming cut 7 bases from V and 6 bases from J; bases unmatched to any gene: 11. This chain's CDR3 is CASTLDDGQGNEQFF. Written as DNA, the CDR3 is TGTGCCAGTACCCTTGACGACGGACAGGGCAATGAGCAGTTCTTC.

The chain combines TRBV4-2 with TRBJ2-1, with TRBD1 matching over 12 bases. Trimming cost V 0 bases and J 9 bases; bases outside gene matches: 9. Germline V CDR1 and CDR2: LGHNA, YNFKEQ. The CDR3 spans 17 residues. Here the CDR3 DNA reads TGTGCCAGCAGCCAAGATACCGCGGGACAGGGGGCTCGTGAGCAGTTCTTC. Protein: CASSQDTAGQGAREQFF.

The J gene is TRBJ2-5, the V gene TRBV4-1, with a possible D match to TRBD2 (6 bases). This CDR3 is built from 17 residues. Trimming removed 0 bases from V and 5 bases from J, with 19 bases in between. Germline lookup yields CDR1 MGHRA and CDR2 YSYEKL. The CDR3 reads CASSQDFAGSGRETQYF. The CDR3 DNA is TGCGCCAGCAGCCAAGATTTCGCGGGGTCGGGTCGCGAGACCCAGTACTTC.

The chain combines TRBV6-6 with TRBJ2-1, with TRBD2 identical over 8 bases. The CDR3 has 15 amino acids. The trim removed 0 bases at V and 6 bases at J, leaving 4 bases unmatched. Germline CDR1 reads MNHNY; CDR2 reads SVGAGI (reference sequence). CDR3 sequence: CASSYSVTSGNEQFF. The CDR3 DNA reads TGTGCCAGCAGTTACTCCGTAACTAGCGGCAATGAGCAGTTCTTC.

This chain uses TRBV7-6 with TRBJ2-5, with 8 bases lining up with TRBD2. This CDR3 has 14 amino acids. Germline V gives CDR1 SGHVS, CDR2 FNYEAQ. Trimming removed 5 bases from V and 3 bases from J; junction bases left unmatched: 5. The CDR3 coding sequence is TGTGCCAGCAGCCCCTCGGGACTAGAAGAGACCCAGTACTTC. Residues: CASSPSGLEETQYF.

The rearrangement links TRBV5-6 to TRBJ1-2; TRBD1 aligns across 9 bases. With V trimmed by 3 bases and J by 5 bases, 8 bases remained unmatched. Germline V lookup: CDR1 SGHDT, CDR2 YYEEEE. The CDR3 is made up of 15 amino acids. CDR3 sequence reads: CASSSGTGRSYGYTF. The CDR3 nucleotides read TGTGCCAGCAGCTCCGGGACAGGGAGGTCTTATGGCTACACCTTC.

This clone was seen a handful of times. The rearrangement uses TRBV6-1 and TRBJ2-5, with D perhaps TRBD2 (7 bases). The CDR3 covers 15 residues. Deletions cut 5 bases from V and 2 bases from J, with 15 bases between. Germline CDR1 reads MNHNS; CDR2 reads SASEGT. In DNA form, the CDR3 reads TGTGCCAGCAGTAAAGGCGGGGGACAACAAGAGACCCAGTACTTC. Translated, it gives CASSKGGGQQETQYF.

This clone was recorded once. V gene TRBV7-9 combines with J gene TRBJ1-1; D might be TRBD1 (5 bases). The CDR3 is 14 amino acids. Germline V gene sequence: CDR1 SEHNR, CDR2 FQNEAQ (reference sequence). V was cut by 1 base and J by 7 bases, with 13 bases left in between. CDR3 loop: CASSLVVGGVEAFF. CDR3 coding DNA: TGTGCCAGCAGCTTAGTTGTGGGGGGAGTTGAAGCTTTCTTT.

Only a few counts were recorded for this clone. The chain has TRBV6-1 and TRBJ1-4; no firm D call. CDR1 is MNHNS, CDR2 SASEGT, per germline. V lost 2 bases and J 4 bases, leaving 14 bases between the germline ends. The CDR3 loop spans 16 amino acids. For the CDR3, the DNA is TGTGCCAGCAGTGAAATCCACGGACGGGGTAATGAAAAACTGTTTTTT. Amino acid sequence: CASSEIHGRGNEKLFF.

V usage is TRBV18 and J usage is TRBJ2-1; D unclear. CDR3 length: 17 amino acids. Germline V gives CDR1 KGHSH, CDR2 LQKENI. V was cut by 2 bases and J by 0 bases, with 14 bases left in between. The CDR3 DNA follows: TGTGCCAGCTCACCATTGGGCCCCTCCAGCTCCTACAATGAGCAGTTCTTC. As protein: CASSPLGPSSSYNEQFF.

The chain combines TRBV2 with TRBJ2-3, with TRBD2 matching 9 bases. Germline CDR1 is SNHLY and CDR2 is FYNNEI. V shed 9 bases and J 3 bases; nucleotides not matched to a gene: 7. This CDR3 contains 14 residues. The CDR3 region has the DNA TGTGCCAGTTTAGCGGGAGAAGGGACAGATACGCAGTATTTT. It codes for CASLAGEGTDTQYF. The full variable domain, rest sourced from reference TRBV2 and TRBJ2-3, is EPEVTQTPSHQVTQMGQEVILRCVPISNHLYFYWYRQILGQKVEFLVSFYNNEISEKSEIFDDQFSVERPDGSNFTLKIRSTKLEDSAMYFCASLAGEGTDTQYFGPGTRLTVL.